What follows describes a single T cell receptor (beta chain). TCRdb's copy holds only in-frame clones and misses some; the assay was immunoSEQ multiplex PCR. Of 65,000 or so clones detected, roughly 87% appear once; the ten largest clones hold 10%. The sample comes from a study of blood T cell repertoires in COVID-19. The CDR3 is 15 residues long. The ends were cut back, 8 bases at V and 2 bases at J, with 17 bases in the middle. Germline-derived CDR1 and CDR2 are SGHNT and YENEEA. Material: peripheral blood. The source of this sequence is a human donor with acute or convalescent COVID-19. The donor label of this sample is uncertain. This chain uses TRBV11-3 with TRBJ2-3, with D tentatively TRBD2 (5 bases). The CDR3 protein is CASPSFGKNTDTQYF. In DNA form, the CDR3 reads TGTGCCAGCCCCTCCTTCGGGAAAAACACAGATACGCAGTATTTT.